This TCR beta chain was obtained from a study of regulatory T cells in long-lasting Graves disease. Germline values: CDR1 ENHRY, CDR2 SYGVKD. The junction had 14 bases not matched to a gene; V was cut back by 6 bases and J by 1 base. CDR3 length equals 18 residues. iRepertoire HTBI primers and Arm-PCR of CDR3 regions built TCR beta libraries. TCRdb re-called the multiplex PCR reads through MiXCR, storing one row per CDR3 protein. In the table there are 540,000 or so distinct CDR3 sequences, about 14% of which are singletons. Indicated time point: newly diagnosed GD, antithyroid drugs for less than 3 months. From RNA extracted from PBMCs, the TCR library was made. These data were likewise used in another study, on T cells in Graves' hyperthyroidism and ophthalmopathy. As that study records: Onset of ophthalmopathy came a median about 6.5 months after the model predicted it.

Sequenced here: peripheral blood mononuclear cells (PBMCs), sampled at new diagnosis, from a patient treated with antithyroid drugs. V is TRBV10-3 and J is TRBJ1-1; 10 bases are shared with TRBD1. This sequence was found in a man aged 25 to 45 with Graves disease. The CDR3 here is CAIRPRIWDRGRNTEAFF. The CDR3 DNA reads TGTGCCATCAGACCTAGAATCTGGGACAGGGGAAGGAACACTGAAGCTTTCTTT.